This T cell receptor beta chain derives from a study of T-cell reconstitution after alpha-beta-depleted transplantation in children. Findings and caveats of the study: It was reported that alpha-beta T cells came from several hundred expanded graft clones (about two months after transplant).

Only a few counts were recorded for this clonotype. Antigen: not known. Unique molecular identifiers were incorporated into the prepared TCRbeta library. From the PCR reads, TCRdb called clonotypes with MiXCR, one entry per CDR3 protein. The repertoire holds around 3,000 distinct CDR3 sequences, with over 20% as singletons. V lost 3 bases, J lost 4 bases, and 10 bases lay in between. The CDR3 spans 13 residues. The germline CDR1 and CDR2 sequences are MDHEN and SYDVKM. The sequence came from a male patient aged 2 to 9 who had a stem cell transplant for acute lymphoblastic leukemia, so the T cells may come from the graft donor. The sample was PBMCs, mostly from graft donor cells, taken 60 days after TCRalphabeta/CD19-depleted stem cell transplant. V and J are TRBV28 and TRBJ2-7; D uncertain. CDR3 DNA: TGTGCCAGCAGTTTGCAGGAACCTTACGAGCAGTACTTC. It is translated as CASSLQEPYEQYF.